This T cell receptor (beta chain) was identified in a study of T cell changes during pregnancy in multiple sclerosis. Assay: immunoSEQ multiplex PCR; the TCRdb copy retains only in-frame clones and omits some. This table holds 45,000 or so clones, 75% to 95% found once. Germline V CDR1 and CDR2: LNHDA, SQIVND (reference sequence). Trimming cost V 1 base and J 0 bases, with 3 bases left between them. CDR3 length: 13 residues. Note on this clone: This sample also contains other DNA sequences that code for the same CDR3.

This TCR derives from a female donor with multiple sclerosis, enrolled in a pregnancy study. The chain is built from TRBV19 and TRBJ1-1; D call uncertain. This sample comprised CD8+ T cells from peripheral blood mononuclear cells, obtained in the second trimester of pregnancy. The CDR3 sequence is CASSIGVNTEAFF. In DNA, the CDR3 is TGTGCCAGTAGTATAGGAGTGAACACTGAAGCTTTCTTT. Full variable domain (outside the CDR3, taken from reference TRBV19 and TRBJ1-1): DGGITQSPKYLFRKEGQNVTLSCEQNLNHDAMYWYRQDPGQGLRLIYYSQIVNDFQKGDIAEGYSVSREKKESFPLTVTSAQKNPTAFYLCASSIGVNTEAFFGQGTRLTVV.